This TCR beta chain was documented in a study of TIL therapy for anti-PD-1-resistant metastatic lung cancer. Study details: Most patients had lung adenocarcinoma.

Trimming shortened V by 3 bases and J by 7 bases, and 13 bases separated the two germline ends. Looked up from germline, CDR1 is MGHRA and CDR2 is YSYEKL. The CDR3 consists of 14 residues. This clone turned up a few times. Other DNA sequences in this sample translate to the same CDR3. This sample's time point: pre-treatment sample, taken before nivolumab and TIL therapy. Tumor tissue came from excised metastases, mostly pleural nodules or supraclavicular lymph nodes. Progressing patients received lymphodepletion, expanded TIL infusion and IL-2. Patients were adults with stage 4 NSCLC. The immunoSEQ assay was v3. The table came from immunoSEQ multiplex PCR; TCRdb's copy has only in-frame clones and leaves some out. This sample has tens of thousands of clones, with 63% found just once.

This material consisted of tumor tissue, taken at baseline. J is TRBJ1-5 and V is TRBV4-1, with D tentatively TRBD1 (6 bases). This clonotype was sampled from a woman aged 25 to 80 with non-small cell lung cancer. The CDR3 region is CASSQNRVGQPQHF. CDR3 coding DNA: TGCGCCAGCAGCCAGAACAGGGTGGGACAGCCCCAGCATTTT.